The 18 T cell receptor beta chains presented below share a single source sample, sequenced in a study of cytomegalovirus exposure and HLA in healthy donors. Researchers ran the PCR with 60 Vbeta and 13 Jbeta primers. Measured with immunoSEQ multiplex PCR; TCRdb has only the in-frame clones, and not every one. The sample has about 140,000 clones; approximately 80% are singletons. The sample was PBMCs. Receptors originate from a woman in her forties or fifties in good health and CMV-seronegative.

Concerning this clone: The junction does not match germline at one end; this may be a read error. The DNA for the CDR3 is TGTGCCACCAGCTTCTATACTGAAGCTTTCTTT. It encodes CATSFYTEAFF. The genes are TRBV11-2 and TRBJ1-1; D is uncertain. The CDR3 consists of 11 residues. CDR1 SGHAT and CDR2 FQNNGV come from the germline V gene.

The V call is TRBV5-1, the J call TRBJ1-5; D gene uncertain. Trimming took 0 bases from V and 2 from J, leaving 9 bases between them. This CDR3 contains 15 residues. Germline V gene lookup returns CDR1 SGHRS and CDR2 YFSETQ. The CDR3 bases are TGCGCCAGCAGCTTGGCAGGAGGAGGCAATCAGCCCCAGCATTTT. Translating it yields CASSLAGGGNQPQHF.

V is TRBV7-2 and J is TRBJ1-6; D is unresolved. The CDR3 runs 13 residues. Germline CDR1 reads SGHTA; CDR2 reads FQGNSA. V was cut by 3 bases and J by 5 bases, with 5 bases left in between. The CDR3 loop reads CASSFTDNSPLHF. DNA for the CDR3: TGTGCCAGCAGCTTTACAGATAATTCACCCCTCCACTTT.

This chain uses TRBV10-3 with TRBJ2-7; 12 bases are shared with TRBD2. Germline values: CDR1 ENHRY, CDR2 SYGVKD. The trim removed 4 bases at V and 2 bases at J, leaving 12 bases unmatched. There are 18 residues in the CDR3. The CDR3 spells CAISGSPGLAGEPYEQYF. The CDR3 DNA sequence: TGTGCCATCAGTGGTTCCCCGGGACTAGCGGGTGAGCCCTACGAGCAGTACTTC.

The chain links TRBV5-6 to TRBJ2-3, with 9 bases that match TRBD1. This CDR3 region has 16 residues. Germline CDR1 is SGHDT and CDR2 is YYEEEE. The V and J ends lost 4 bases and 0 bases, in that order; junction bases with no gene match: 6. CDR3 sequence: CASSPGTGRSTDTQYF. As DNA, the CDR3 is TGTGCCAGCAGCCCGGGGACAGGGAGGAGCACAGATACGCAGTATTTT.

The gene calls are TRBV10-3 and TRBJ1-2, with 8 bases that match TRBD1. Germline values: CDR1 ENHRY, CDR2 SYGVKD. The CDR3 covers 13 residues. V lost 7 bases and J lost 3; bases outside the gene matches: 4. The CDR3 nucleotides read TGTGCCATCATGGACAGGGACGACTATGGCTACACCTTC. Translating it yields CAIMDRDDYGYTF.

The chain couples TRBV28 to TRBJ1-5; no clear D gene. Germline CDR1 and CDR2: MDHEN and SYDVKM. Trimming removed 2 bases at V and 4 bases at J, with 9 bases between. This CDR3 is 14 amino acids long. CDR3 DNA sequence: TGTGCCAGCAGTTTAGGTGTAGATAATCAGCCCCAGCATTTT. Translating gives CASSLGVDNQPQHF.

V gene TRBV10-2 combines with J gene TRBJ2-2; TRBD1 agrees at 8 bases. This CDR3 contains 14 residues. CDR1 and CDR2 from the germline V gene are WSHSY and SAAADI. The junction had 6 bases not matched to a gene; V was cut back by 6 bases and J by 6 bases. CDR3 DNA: TGCGCCAGCAGACCAGGGGGCGCATCCGGGGAGCTGTTTTTT. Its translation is CASRPGGASGELFF.

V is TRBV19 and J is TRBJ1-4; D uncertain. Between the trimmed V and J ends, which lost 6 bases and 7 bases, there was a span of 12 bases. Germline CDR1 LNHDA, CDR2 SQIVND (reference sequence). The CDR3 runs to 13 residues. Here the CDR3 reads CASRAGAGEKLFF. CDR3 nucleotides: TGTGCCAGTAGAGCGGGTGCGGGTGAAAAACTGTTTTTT.

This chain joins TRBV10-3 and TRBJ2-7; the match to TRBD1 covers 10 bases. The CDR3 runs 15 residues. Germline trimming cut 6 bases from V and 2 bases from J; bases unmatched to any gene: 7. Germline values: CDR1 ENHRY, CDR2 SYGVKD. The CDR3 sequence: CAISEPGQGTYEQYF. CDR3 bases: TGTGCCATCAGCGAACCGGGACAGGGGACCTACGAGCAGTACTTC.

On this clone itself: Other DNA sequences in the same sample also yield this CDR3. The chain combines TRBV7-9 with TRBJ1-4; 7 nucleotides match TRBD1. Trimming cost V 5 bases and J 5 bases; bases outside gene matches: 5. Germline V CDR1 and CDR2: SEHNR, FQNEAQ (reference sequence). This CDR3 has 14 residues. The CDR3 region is CASSLGTENEKLFF. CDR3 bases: TGTGCCAGCAGCCTTGGGACAGAGAATGAAAAACTGTTTTTT.

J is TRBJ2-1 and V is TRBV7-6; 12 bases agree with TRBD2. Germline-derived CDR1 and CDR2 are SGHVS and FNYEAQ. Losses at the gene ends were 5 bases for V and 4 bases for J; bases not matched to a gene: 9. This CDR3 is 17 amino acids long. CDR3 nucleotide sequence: TGTGCCAGCAGCCTTAGGACTAGCGGGGCCCTTTACAATGAGCAGTTCTTC. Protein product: CASSLRTSGALYNEQFF.

The CDR3, as DNA: TGTGCCAGCAGCCCGAGCCCAGGGGCCCAAGAGACCCAGTACTTC. Its translation: CASSPSPGAQETQYF. This rearrangement joins TRBV5-4 to TRBJ2-5; maybe TRBD1 (6 bases). The CDR3 length is 15 residues. Germline V gives CDR1 SGHNT, CDR2 YYREEE (reference sequence). Trimming shortened V by 4 bases and J by 1 base, and 14 bases separated the two germline ends.

The CDR3 nucleotides are TGTGCCAGCAGTCCCACAGGGTGGACCTACGAGCAGTACTTC. Translating it yields CASSPTGWTYEQYF. V and J are TRBV6-6 and TRBJ2-7, with D maybe TRBD1 (6 bases). Trimming took 5 bases from V and 2 from J, leaving 13 bases between them. CDR1 and CDR2 (germline): MNHNY, SVGAGI (reference sequence). The CDR3 has 14 amino acids.

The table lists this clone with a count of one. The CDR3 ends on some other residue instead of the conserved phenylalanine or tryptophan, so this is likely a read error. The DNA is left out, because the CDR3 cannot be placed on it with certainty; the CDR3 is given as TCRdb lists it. The CDR3 sequence is CASSPPRTGESAY. The chain joins TRBV28 to TRBJ2-7; the D segment call TRBD1 is taken from the table without a DNA check. CDR1 MDHEN and CDR2 SYDVKM come from the germline V gene. 13 amino acids form the CDR3, both terminal residues included.

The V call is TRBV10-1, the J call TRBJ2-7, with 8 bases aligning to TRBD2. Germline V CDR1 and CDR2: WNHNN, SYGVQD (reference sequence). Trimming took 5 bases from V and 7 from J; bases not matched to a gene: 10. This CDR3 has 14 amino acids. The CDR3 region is CASSTSGLAGEQYF. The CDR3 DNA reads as TGCGCCAGCAGTACTAGCGGCCTGGCTGGGGAGCAGTACTTC.

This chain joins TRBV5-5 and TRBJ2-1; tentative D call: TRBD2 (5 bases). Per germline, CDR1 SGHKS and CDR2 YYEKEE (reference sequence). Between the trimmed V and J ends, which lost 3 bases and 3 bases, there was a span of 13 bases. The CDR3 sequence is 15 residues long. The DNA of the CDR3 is TGTGCCAGCAGCTACCGGGAACGGAACTACAATGAGCAGTTCTTC. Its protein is CASSYRERNYNEQFF.

CDR3 region: CAWNRQGDYGYTF. In DNA form, the CDR3 reads TGTGCCTGGAACCGACAGGGCGACTATGGCTACACCTTC. The J gene is TRBJ1-2, the V gene TRBV30, with 7 bases that match TRBD1. This CDR3 contains 13 residues. J lost 3 bases, V lost 4 bases, and 5 bases had no gene match. The germline CDR1 and CDR2 sequences are GTSNPN and SVGIG (reference sequence).